This TCR beta chain comes out of a study of OX40 agonist ivuxolimab in advanced cancers. About the full investigation: Ivuxolimab was an agonistic, fully human IgG2 monoclonal antibody directed against OX40 (CD134), a costimulatory receptor. Intravenous ivuxolimab was administered to patients every 2 weeks at six dose levels: 0.01, 0.1, 0.3, 1.5, 3 and 10 mg/kg. Of the roughly 54 dose-escalation patients, hepatocellular carcinoma was present in 19, melanoma in some 15, renal cell carcinoma in 9 and head and neck cancer in 9. In the dose-escalation cohort, more than 75% of patients were male, and the mean age was approximately 60 years, with a range of roughly 20 to 79. Prior anti-PD-1, anti-PD-L1 or anti-CTLA-4 therapy was permitted, and 30% to 45% of dose-escalation patients had received checkpoint inhibitors. Partial responses occurred in three dose-escalation patients: two with cutaneous melanoma and one with hepatocellular carcinoma. The point of sequencing TCRbeta in the periphery was to test whether ivuxolimab changed TCR sequence diversity and drove clonal T-cell expansion. The paper describes the monotherapy dose-escalation part (N of about 50 patients) of the phase I trial of ivuxolimab.

To sequence the TCRbeta CDR3 region, genomic DNA was isolated from the sorted cells. The immunoSEQ Assay was used to sequence the TCRbeta CDR3 regions. TCRdb took over this immuneACCESS table, retaining in-frame rearrangements with V and J assigned. Such tables are incomplete; in checked studies, under half of the missing clones stem from an unresolved V gene, and the remainder is unexplained. The sample records about 60,000 clones, 80% to 90% of which are singletons. Clones ranked in the top ten supply more than 4.5% of the sample. Patients with a history of autoimmune disease or receiving systemic immunosuppression were excluded from the trial. Peripheral blood for TCR sequencing was collected from all dose cohorts at baseline, on cycle 4 day 1, and on cycle 7 day 1. Samples were obtained from an open-label, multicenter, first-in-human phase I dose-escalation trial of ivuxolimab. Adults with locally advanced or metastatic melanoma, renal cell carcinoma, hepatocellular carcinoma or head and neck squamous cell carcinoma were enrolled in the trial. CD4+ and CD8+ T cells were sorted separately from peripheral blood before TCR sequencing.

In the germline V gene (reference sequence), CDR1 corresponds to SEHNR and CDR2 to FQNEAQ. V ends up 2 bases short and J 6 bases short, with an unmatched junction base count of 3. Reading from cysteine to phenylalanine, the CDR3 counts 13 amino acids. Only the CDR3 part of the read is kept: 39 bases, read in frame from the first base. What the work shows at the level of the full study, not this receptor alone: After ivuxolimab, CD8+ T cells had more expanded clones than CD4+ T cells on average. Low levels of normalized T-cell clonal expansion were also seen in some nonresponding patients. In partial responders in the 0.1-3.0 mg/kg groups, normalized peripheral clonal expansion was found to be among the lowest, especially among CD8+ T cells. At doses from 0.1 to 3.0 mg/kg, clonal expansion was seen in both CD4+ and CD8+ blood T cells between baseline and week 6. Antigen specificity was not determined for the clonally expanded peripheral T cells.

This clone was observed a few times. Its antigen specificity is not known. Base qualities were left out, and no much larger clone turns up one base away. The same CDR3 can be traced to other DNA sequences in this sample. Specimen: CD4+ or CD8+ T cells sorted from blood, collected in a trial of the OX40 agonist ivuxolimab. This chain is built from TRBV7-9 and TRBJ1-2; 7 central nucleotides agree with TRBD1. The source of this sequence is an adult with an advanced solid tumor such as melanoma, head and neck, liver or kidney cancer. The CDR3 region reads CASSLKTGHGYTF. The DNA sequence is as follows: TGTGCCAGCAGCTTAAAGACAGGGCATGGCTACACCTTC.